The 5 T cell receptor beta chains reported below all come from one sample, sequenced in a study of T-cell memory formation after mild COVID-19. TCRdb independently ran MiXCR on the 5' RACE reads; one entry per CDR3 protein. The repertoire holds around 120,000 distinct CDR3 sequences, approximately 16% seen once, with roughly 13% in the top ten. Sequenced sample: PBMCs or a T cell subset sorted from them (not recorded which). These receptors were obtained from an adult woman who had mild COVID-19 (a few samples of this study predate the infection). Cell type and time point are not known.

This clonotype came up a few times. The chain joins TRBV24-1 to TRBJ1-1, with TRBD1 identical over 7 bases. CDR1 and CDR2 from the germline V gene are KGHDR and SFDVKD. CDR3 length equals 13 residues. V was pared by 9 bases and J by 4 bases, with 7 bases of the junction left unmatched. CDR3 sequence reads: CATQGEWSTEAFF. CDR3 in DNA: TGTGCCACCCAGGGGGAATGGAGCACTGAAGCTTTCTTT.

This clonotype came up a few times. The rearrangement uses TRBV5-5 and TRBJ2-6; weak D call: TRBD1 (5 bases). The CDR3 covers 18 residues. The V gene lost 0 bases and the J gene lost 0 bases, with 13 bases spanning the gap. CDR1 and CDR2 (germline): SGHKS, YYEKEE (reference sequence). CDR3 sequence reads: CASSLEFTGSSGANVLTF. The CDR3 DNA follows: TGTGCCAGCAGCTTGGAGTTCACAGGATCCTCTGGGGCCAACGTCCTGACTTTC.

This sequence joins TRBV5-6 and TRBJ2-1; 8 nucleotides agree with TRBD2. Germline V lookup: CDR1 SGHDT, CDR2 YYEEEE. The CDR3 consists of 16 residues. The trim removed 1 base at V and 5 bases at J, leaving 8 bases unmatched. The CDR3 reads CASSLRSSGNHNEQFF. Written as DNA, the CDR3 is TGTGCCAGCAGCTTGAGGAGTAGCGGGAATCACAATGAGCAGTTCTTC.

This clonotype appeared a few times. The chain links TRBV12-3 or TRBV12-4 to TRBJ1-5; TRBD1 aligns across 11 bases. The CDR3 extends over 15 amino acids. The V segment lost 6 bases and the J segment 6 bases; nucleotides outside the gene matches: 7. In DNA form, the CDR3 reads TGTGCCAGCAGCGTCGGACAGGGGGCGAGTCAGCCCCAGCATTTT. Its translation is CASSVGQGASQPQHF.

The J gene is TRBJ1-1, the V gene TRBV7-9; D not resolved. From germline, CDR1 is SEHNR and CDR2 FQNEAQ (reference sequence). This CDR3 region has 15 residues. Trimming removed 3 bases from V and 2 bases from J, with 13 bases in between. The CDR3 protein is CASSLIEGRNTEAFF. CDR3 DNA: TGTGCCAGCAGCTTGATCGAGGGCCGAAACACTGAAGCTTTCTTT.